This T cell receptor (beta chain) is from a study of T cell responses to AZD1222 COVID-19 vaccine. General study results and limits: None of the repertoires were sampled until the peak T cell response had passed. Among the donors, most were white British and more were female, and clonal diversity was possibly underestimated. Seropositive at baseline were only a handful of AZD1222 recipients.

Repertoires were generated with immunoSEQ multiplex PCR, while TCRdb's copy carries only in-frame clones and drops some. Of 100,000 to 150,000 clones in the sample, roughly 90% were seen once. This CDR3 spans 12 amino acids. CDR1 and CDR2 from the germline V gene are MDHEN and SYDVKM. V lost 5 bases to trimming and J lost 3 bases, with 7 bases between them. Comments on this clone: Its antigen is unidentified.

The source of this sequence is an adult in good health. The sequencing used peripheral blood, collected on day 0 of AZD1222 vaccination. J is TRBJ1-2 and V is TRBV28; D ambiguous. CDR3 region: CASSEGHYGYTF. DNA of the CDR3: TGTGCCAGCAGTGAAGGCCACTATGGCTACACCTTC.